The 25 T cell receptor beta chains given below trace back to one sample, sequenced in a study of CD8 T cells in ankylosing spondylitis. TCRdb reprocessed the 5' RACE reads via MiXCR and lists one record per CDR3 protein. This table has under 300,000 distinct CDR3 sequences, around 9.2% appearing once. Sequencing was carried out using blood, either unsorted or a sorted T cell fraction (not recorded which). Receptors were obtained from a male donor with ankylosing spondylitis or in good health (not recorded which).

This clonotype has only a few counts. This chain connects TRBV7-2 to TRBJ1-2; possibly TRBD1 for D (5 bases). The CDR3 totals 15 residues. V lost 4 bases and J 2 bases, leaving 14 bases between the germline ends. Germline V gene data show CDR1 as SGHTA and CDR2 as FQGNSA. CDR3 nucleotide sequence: TGTGCCAGCAGCTCAACCGGGACGGAGAACTATGGCTACACCTTC. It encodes CASSSTGTENYGYTF.

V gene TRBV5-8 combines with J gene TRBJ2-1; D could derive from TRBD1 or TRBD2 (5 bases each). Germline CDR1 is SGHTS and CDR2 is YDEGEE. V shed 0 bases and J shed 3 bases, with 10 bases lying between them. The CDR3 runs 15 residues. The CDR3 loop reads CASSLGRTHYNEQFF. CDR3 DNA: TGTGCCAGCAGCTTGGGGAGGACACACTACAATGAGCAGTTCTTC.

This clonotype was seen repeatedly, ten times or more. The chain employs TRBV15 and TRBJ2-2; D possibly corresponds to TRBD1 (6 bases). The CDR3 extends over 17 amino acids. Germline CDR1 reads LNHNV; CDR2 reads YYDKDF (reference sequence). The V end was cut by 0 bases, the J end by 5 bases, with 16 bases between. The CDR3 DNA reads TGTGCCACCAGCAGAGACAAGTCCCAGGGGTGGACCGGGGAGCTGTTTTTT. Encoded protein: CATSRDKSQGWTGELFF.

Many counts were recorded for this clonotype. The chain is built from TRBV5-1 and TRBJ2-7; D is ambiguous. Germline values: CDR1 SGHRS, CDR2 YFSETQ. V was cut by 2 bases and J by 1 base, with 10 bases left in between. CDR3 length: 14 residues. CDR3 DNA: TGCGCCAGCAGCTTCCGGACGGGTTCCTACGAGCAGTACTTC. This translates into CASSFRTGSYEQYF. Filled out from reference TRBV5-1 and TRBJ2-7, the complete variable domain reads KAGVTQTPRYLIKTRGQQVTLSCSPISGHRSVSWYQQTPGQGLQFLFEYFSETQRNKGNFPGRFSGRQFSNSRSEMNVSTLELGDSALYLCASSFRTGSYEQYFGPGTRLTVT.

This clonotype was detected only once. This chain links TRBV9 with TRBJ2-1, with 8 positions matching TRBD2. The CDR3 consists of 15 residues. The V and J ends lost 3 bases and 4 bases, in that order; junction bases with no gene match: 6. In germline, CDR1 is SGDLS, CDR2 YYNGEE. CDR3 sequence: CASSALQRGYNEQFF. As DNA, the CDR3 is TGTGCCAGCAGCGCCCTACAGCGGGGGTACAATGAGCAGTTCTTC.

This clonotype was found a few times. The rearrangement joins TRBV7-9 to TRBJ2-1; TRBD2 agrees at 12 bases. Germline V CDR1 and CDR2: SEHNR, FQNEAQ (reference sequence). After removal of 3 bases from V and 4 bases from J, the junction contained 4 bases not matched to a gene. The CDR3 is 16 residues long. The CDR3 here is CASSLLAGGTYNEQFF. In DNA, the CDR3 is TGTGCCAGCAGCTTGCTAGCGGGAGGGACGTACAATGAGCAGTTCTTC. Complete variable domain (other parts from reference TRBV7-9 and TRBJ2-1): DTGVSQNPRHKITKRGQNVTFRCDPISEHNRLYWYRQTLGQGPEFLTYFQNEAQLEKSRLLSDRFSAERPKGSFSTLEIQRTEQGDSAMYLCASSLLAGGTYNEQFFGPGTRLTVL.

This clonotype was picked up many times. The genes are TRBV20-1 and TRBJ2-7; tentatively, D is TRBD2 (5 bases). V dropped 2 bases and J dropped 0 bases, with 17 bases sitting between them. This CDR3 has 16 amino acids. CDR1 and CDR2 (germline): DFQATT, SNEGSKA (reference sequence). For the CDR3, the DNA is TGCAGTGCTAGACAACGGGGAGACCTGGGCTCCTACGAGCAGTACTTC. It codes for CSARQRGDLGSYEQYF.

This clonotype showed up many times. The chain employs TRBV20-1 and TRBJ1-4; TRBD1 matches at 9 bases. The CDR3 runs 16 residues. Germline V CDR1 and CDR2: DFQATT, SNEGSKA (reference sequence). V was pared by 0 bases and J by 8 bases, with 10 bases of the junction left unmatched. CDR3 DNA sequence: TGCAGTGCTAGAGATTTTTTCGGGACAGGGATAGAAAAACTGTTTTTT. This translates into CSARDFFGTGIEKLFF.

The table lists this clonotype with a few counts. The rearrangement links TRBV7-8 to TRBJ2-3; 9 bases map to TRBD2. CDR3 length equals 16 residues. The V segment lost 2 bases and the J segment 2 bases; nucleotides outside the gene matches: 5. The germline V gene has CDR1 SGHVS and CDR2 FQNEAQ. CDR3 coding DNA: TGTGCCAGCAGCTTATTTCCTAGCGGGGTCACAGATACGCAGTATTTT. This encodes CASSLFPSGVTDTQYF.

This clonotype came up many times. CDR3 nucleotides: TGTGCCAGCAGTCCACGGGACAGGACTTGGGGTACGCAGTATTTT. It specifies CASSPRDRTWGTQYF. V is TRBV25-1 and J is TRBJ2-3, with 8 nucleotides matching TRBD1. This CDR3 spans 15 amino acids. The trim removed 5 bases at V and 8 bases at J, leaving 12 bases unmatched. Germline V lookup: CDR1 MGHDK, CDR2 SYGVNS.

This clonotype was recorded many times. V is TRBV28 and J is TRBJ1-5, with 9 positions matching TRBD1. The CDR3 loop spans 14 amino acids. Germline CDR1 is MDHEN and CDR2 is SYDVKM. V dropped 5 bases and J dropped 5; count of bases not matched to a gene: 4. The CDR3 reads CASSTGQGYQPQHF. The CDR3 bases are TGTGCCAGCAGTACGGGACAGGGTTATCAGCCCCAGCATTTT. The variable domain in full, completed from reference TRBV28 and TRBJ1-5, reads DVKVTQSSRYLVKRTGEKVFLECVQDMDHENMFWYRQDPGLGLRLIYFSYDVKMKEKGDIPEGYSVSREKKERFSLILESASTNQTSMYLCASSTGQGYQPQHFGDGTRLSIL.

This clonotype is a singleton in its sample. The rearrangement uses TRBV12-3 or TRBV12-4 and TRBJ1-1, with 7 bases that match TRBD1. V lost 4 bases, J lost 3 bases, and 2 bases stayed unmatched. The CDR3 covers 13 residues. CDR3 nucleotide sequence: TGTGCCAGCAGTTACAGGGGTTACACTGAAGCTTTCTTT. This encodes CASSYRGYTEAFF.

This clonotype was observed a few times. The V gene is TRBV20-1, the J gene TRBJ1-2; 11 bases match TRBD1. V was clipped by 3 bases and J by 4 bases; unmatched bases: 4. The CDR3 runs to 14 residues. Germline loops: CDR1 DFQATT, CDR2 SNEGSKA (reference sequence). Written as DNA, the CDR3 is TGCAGTGCTAGTAGGGACAGGGGGTCCTATGGCTACACCTTC. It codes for CSASRDRGSYGYTF.

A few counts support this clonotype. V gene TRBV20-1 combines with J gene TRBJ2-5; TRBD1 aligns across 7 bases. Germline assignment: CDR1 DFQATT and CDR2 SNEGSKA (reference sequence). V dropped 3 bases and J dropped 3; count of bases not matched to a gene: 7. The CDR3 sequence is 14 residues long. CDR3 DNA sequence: TGCAGTGCTAGGAGGCCAGGGGGAGAAGAGACCCAGTACTTC. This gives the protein CSARRPGGEETQYF.

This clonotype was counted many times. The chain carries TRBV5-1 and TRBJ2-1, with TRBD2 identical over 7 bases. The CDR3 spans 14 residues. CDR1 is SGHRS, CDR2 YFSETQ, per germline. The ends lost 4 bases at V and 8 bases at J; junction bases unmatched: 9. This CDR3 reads CASSLSGPRDEQFF. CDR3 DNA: TGCGCCAGCAGCCTTAGCGGGCCCAGGGATGAGCAGTTCTTC.

The chain's CDR3 is CASSDRTGTGENTEAFF. CDR3 DNA sequence: TGTGCCAGTAGTGACAGAACCGGGACAGGGGAAAACACTGAAGCTTTCTTT. This chain joins TRBV19 and TRBJ1-1; 10 bases are shared with TRBD1. V dropped 5 bases and J dropped 2; count of bases not matched to a gene: 11. CDR3 length: 17 amino acids. Germline assignment: CDR1 LNHDA and CDR2 SQIVND (reference sequence).

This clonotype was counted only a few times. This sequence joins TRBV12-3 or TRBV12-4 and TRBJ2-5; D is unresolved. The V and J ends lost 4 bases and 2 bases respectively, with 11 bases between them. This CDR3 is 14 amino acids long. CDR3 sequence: CASSYGRAQETQYF. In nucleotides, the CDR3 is TGTGCCAGCAGTTATGGGCGTGCACAAGAGACCCAGTACTTC.

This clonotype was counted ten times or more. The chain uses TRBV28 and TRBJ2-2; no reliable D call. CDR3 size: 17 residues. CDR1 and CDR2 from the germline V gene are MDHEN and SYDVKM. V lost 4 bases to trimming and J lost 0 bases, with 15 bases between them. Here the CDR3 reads CASSSKSLSPNTGELFF. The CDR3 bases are TGTGCCAGCAGTTCAAAGTCCCTTAGCCCGAACACCGGGGAGCTGTTTTTT.

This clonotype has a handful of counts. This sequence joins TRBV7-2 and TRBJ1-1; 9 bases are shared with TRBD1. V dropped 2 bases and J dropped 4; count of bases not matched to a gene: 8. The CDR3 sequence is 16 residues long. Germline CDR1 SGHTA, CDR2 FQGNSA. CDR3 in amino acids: CASSLLIGTGTTEAFF. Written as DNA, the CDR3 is TGTGCCAGCAGCTTACTGATCGGGACAGGGACCACTGAAGCTTTCTTT.

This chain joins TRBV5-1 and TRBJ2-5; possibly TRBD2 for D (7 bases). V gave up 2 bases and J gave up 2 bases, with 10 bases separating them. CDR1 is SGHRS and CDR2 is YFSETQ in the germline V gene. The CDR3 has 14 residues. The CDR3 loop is CASSFRGAQETQYF. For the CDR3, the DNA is TGCGCCAGCAGCTTCCGGGGGGCGCAAGAGACCCAGTACTTC.

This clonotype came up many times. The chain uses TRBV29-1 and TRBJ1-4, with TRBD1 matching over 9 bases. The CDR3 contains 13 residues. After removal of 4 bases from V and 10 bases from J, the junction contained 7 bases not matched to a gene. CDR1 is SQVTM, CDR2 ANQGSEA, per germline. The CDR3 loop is CSVGDRGGGKLFF. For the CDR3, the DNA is TGCAGCGTTGGTGACAGGGGGGGAGGAAAACTGTTTTTT.

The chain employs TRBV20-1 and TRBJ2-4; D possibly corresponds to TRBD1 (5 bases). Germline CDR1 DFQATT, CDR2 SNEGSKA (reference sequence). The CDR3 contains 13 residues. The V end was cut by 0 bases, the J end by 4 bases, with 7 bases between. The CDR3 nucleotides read TGCAGTGCTAGAGATGGGGCAAAAAACATTCAGTACTTC. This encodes CSARDGAKNIQYF.

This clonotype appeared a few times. The CDR3 sequence: CASSEIGVTSTDTQYF. For the CDR3, the DNA is TGTGCCAGCAGTGAAATAGGCGTAACTAGCACAGATACGCAGTATTTT. The chain joins TRBV6-1 to TRBJ2-3; D not resolved. Looked up from germline, CDR1 is MNHNS and CDR2 is SASEGT. The CDR3 totals 16 residues. The V end lost 2 bases, the J end lost 0 bases, and 12 bases lay between the germline ends.

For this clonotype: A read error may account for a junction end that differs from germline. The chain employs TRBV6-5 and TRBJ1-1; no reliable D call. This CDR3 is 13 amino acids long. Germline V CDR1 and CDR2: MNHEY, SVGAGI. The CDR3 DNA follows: TGTGCCAGCAGTTACAATGGGAACACTGAAGCTTTGTTT. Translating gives CASSYNGNTEALF.

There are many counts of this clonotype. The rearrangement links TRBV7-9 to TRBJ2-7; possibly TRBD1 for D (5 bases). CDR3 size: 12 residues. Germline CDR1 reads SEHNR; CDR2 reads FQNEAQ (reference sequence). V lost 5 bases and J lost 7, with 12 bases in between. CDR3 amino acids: CASSPGNGEQYF. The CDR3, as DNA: TGTGCCAGCAGCCCAGGGAACGGGGAGCAGTACTTC.